These 14 T cell receptor beta chains came from one sample sequenced in a study of T cell changes during pregnancy in multiple sclerosis. Sequencing used immunoSEQ multiplex PCR; TCRdb keeps in-frame clones, though not all of them. The sample lists 40,000 or so clones; 91% were seen once. The material was CD8+ T cells from peripheral blood mononuclear cells, obtained after pregnancy. Source of these receptors: a female donor with multiple sclerosis, enrolled in a pregnancy study.

The chain employs TRBV5-5 and TRBJ1-2; 7 nucleotides match TRBD1. CDR1 is SGHKS, CDR2 YYEKEE, per germline (reference sequence). Trimming at V came to 3 bases and at J to 7 bases, leaving 3 bases not matched to a gene. The CDR3 sequence is 12 residues long. The CDR3 region has the DNA TGTGCCAGCAGCTGGACAGGAGCTGGCTACACCTTC. Its protein product is CASSWTGAGYTF.

The chain recombines TRBV12-5 with TRBJ2-1, with 7 bases that match TRBD2. Unmatched junction bases numbered 7, after V lost 1 base and J lost 7 bases. This CDR3 has 15 amino acids. Per the germline V gene, CDR1 is LGHNT and CDR2 is FRNRAP. The CDR3 DNA reads TGTGCTAGTGGTTTGGGAGGGGCGGGGGTGAATGAGCAGTTCTTC. This codes for CASGLGGAGVNEQFF.

V and J are TRBV30 and TRBJ1-1; 8 positions agree with TRBD1. This CDR3 contains 12 residues. The V gene end was trimmed by 6 bases and the J gene end by 4 bases; junction bases not matched to a gene: 4. CDR1 and CDR2 (germline): GTSNPN, SVGIG (reference sequence). CDR3 amino acids: CACLGQGTEAFF. The CDR3 DNA reads TGTGCCTGCCTTGGACAGGGCACTGAAGCTTTCTTT. Based on the CDR3 plus reference TRBV30 and TRBJ1-1, the full variable domain is SQTIHQWPATLVQPVGSPLSLECTVEGTSNPNLYWYRQAAGRGLQLLFYSVGIGQISSEVPQNLSASRPQDRQFILSSKKLLLSDSGFYLCACLGQGTEAFFGQGTRLTVV.

The chain couples TRBV6-6 to TRBJ2-7; the D gene is possibly TRBD1 (6 bases). V lost 6 bases and J lost 3, with 6 bases in between. CDR3 length: 11 amino acids. From germline, CDR1 is MNHNY and CDR2 SVGAGI (reference sequence). The CDR3 here is CASRQGYEQYF. As DNA, the CDR3 is TGTGCCAGCAGACAGGGCTACGAGCAGTACTTC.

The chain links TRBV7-2 to TRBJ2-3, with 7 bases matching TRBD2. The CDR3 totals 14 residues. Germline V gene lookup returns CDR1 SGHTA and CDR2 FQGNSA. The V and J ends lost 6 bases and 3 bases, in that order; junction bases with no gene match: 6. CDR3 bases: TGTGCCAGCAGTCCTTGGACTAGGACAGATACGCAGTATTTT. It translates to CASSPWTRTDTQYF. Complete variable domain (other parts from reference TRBV7-2 and TRBJ2-3): GAGVSQSPSNKVTEKGKDVELRCDPISGHTALYWYRQSLGQGLEFLIYFQGNSAPDKSGLPSDRFSAERTGGSVSTLTIQRTQQEDSAVYLCASSPWTRTDTQYFGPGTRLTVL.

The chain has TRBV4-1 and TRBJ2-3; D not resolved. V lost 1 base to trimming and J lost 4 bases, with 12 bases between them. The CDR3 has 15 amino acids. Germline V gives CDR1 MGHRA, CDR2 YSYEKL. The CDR3 coding sequence is TGCGCCAGCAGCCAAGGGCGACGGGTGGCAGATACGCAGTATTTT. Residues: CASSQGRRVADTQYF.

This chain links TRBV5-1 with TRBJ2-5; D possibly corresponds to TRBD1 (6 bases). Germline assignment: CDR1 SGHRS and CDR2 YFSETQ. The length of the CDR3 is 15 residues. V was pared by 6 bases and J by 6 bases, with 21 bases between. CDR3: CASTEGTGPVKTQYF. DNA of the CDR3: TGCGCCAGCACAGAGGGAACAGGGCCAGTTAAGACCCAGTACTTC.

The rearrangement uses TRBV29-1 and TRBJ1-4; D is perhaps TRBD1 (6 bases). Per the germline V gene, CDR1 is SQVTM and CDR2 is ANQGSEA. Trimming took 6 bases from V and 13 from J, leaving 21 bases between them. This CDR3 comprises 13 residues. The CDR3 DNA reads TGCAGCGTGGGTGGACAGCAGAATGAAGGACTGTTTTTT. This codes for CSVGGQQNEGLFF.

This clone has just a few counts. The chain employs TRBV6-4 and TRBJ1-2; D gene unclear. This CDR3 region has 16 residues. Germline assignment: CDR1 MRHNA and CDR2 SNTAGT. Trimming removed 6 bases at V and 4 bases at J, with 21 bases between. This CDR3 is CASSPNSPDGSYGYTF. The CDR3 nucleotides are TGTGCCAGCAGCCCCAATAGCCCTGATGGGAGCTATGGCTACACCTTC.

The table lists this clone with a count of one. The chain recombines TRBV7-9 with TRBJ2-1; TRBD1 agrees at 10 bases. The CDR3 spans 17 residues. The germline V gene has CDR1 SEHNR and CDR2 FQNEAQ (reference sequence). V lost 5 bases and J lost 10; bases outside the gene matches: 17. CDR3 protein: CASSPLPDRGPGNEQFF. CDR3 DNA sequence: TGTGCCAGCAGCCCACTCCCCGACAGGGGGCCCGGAAACGAGCAGTTCTTC.

The DNA for the CDR3 is TGTGCCAGCAGCGTAGCCTCTAGCGGCTACAATGAGCAGTTCTTC. It encodes CASSVASSGYNEQFF. The gene calls are TRBV9 and TRBJ2-1; 7 bases align to TRBD2. The junction had 3 bases not matched to a gene; V was cut back by 0 bases and J by 3 bases. Germline values: CDR1 SGDLS, CDR2 YYNGEE. The CDR3 spans 15 residues. Looking up the rest from reference TRBV9 and TRBJ2-1 gives the full variable domain: DSGVTQTPKHLITATGQRVTLRCSPRSGDLSVYWYQQSLDQGLQFLIQYYNGEERAKGNILERFSAQQFPDLHSELNLSSLELGDSALYFCASSVASSGYNEQFFGPGTRLTVL.

This clone came up a few times. The genes are TRBV9 and TRBJ2-1; TRBD2 aligns across 9 bases. Germline V gene data show CDR1 as SGDLS and CDR2 as YYNGEE. The CDR3 runs to 14 residues. V shed 0 bases, J shed 7 bases, and the junction held 2 bases outside the gene matches. CDR3 residues: CASSVDLAGNEQFF. CDR3 DNA: TGTGCCAGCAGCGTAGATCTAGCGGGAAATGAGCAGTTCTTC.

The chain recombines TRBV6-5 with TRBJ2-5, with a tentative D call TRBD2 (5 bases). V was shortened by 6 bases and J by 2 bases, with 13 bases between the two germline ends. Germline V lookup: CDR1 MNHEY, CDR2 SVGAGI. The CDR3 is 14 residues long. CDR3 DNA sequence: TGTGCCAGCAGCTCCCGGACTGAACAAGAGACCCAGTACTTC. It specifies CASSSRTEQETQYF.

The chain uses TRBV9 and TRBJ2-2, with 10 positions matching TRBD1. This CDR3 has 17 amino acids. Germline trimming cut 0 bases from V and 2 bases from J; bases unmatched to any gene: 4. Germline CDR1 SGDLS, CDR2 YYNGEE. As DNA, the CDR3 is TGTGCCAGCAGCGTAGGAGGGACAGGGGCTAACACCGGGGAGCTGTTTTTT. It is translated as CASSVGGTGANTGELFF.